The rows below give T cell receptor beta chains drawn from one sample of a study of T cell responses to AZD1222 COVID-19 vaccine. The table came from immunoSEQ multiplex PCR; TCRdb's copy has only in-frame clones and leaves some out. The sample lists some 150,000 clones, 91% seen once, with around 5% in the top ten. Sample: peripheral blood, taken on day 0 of AZD1222 vaccination. The receptors shown here come from an adult in good health. CDR3s include the opening cysteine and the closing phenylalanine or tryptophan. D genes are given only for firm matches. Not every row has a clone size; where given, it reads once, few, many or a size class.

size	D	V	J	DNA	CDR3
.	.	TRBV4-3	TRBJ2-1	TGCGCCAGCAGCCTAGGACAAACCTACAATGAGCAGTTCTTC	CASSLGQTYNEQFF
.	.	TRBV28	TRBJ1-4	TGTGCCAGCAGCCAGGTCCCTCGCATTTATCGAAAACTGTTTTTT	CASSQVPRIYRKLFF
.	TRBD2	TRBV5-4	TRBJ2-2	TGTGCCAGCAGCCACCAGGCGGGAGCTGGTAGCCCCGGGGAGCTGTTTTTT	CASSHQAGAGSPGELFF
.	TRBD1	TRBV7-2	TRBJ1-4	TGTGCCAGCAGCCAGACCGGGACAGGGAATGAAAAACTGTTTTTT	CASSQTGTGNEKLFF
.	.	TRBV7-9	TRBJ1-1	TGTGCCAGCAGCCCAGTGAGGGCTTTCTTT	CASSPVRAFF
.	.	TRBV28	TRBJ1-1	TGTGCCAGCAGTCAGGTGCTTAACACTGAAGCTTTCTTT	CASSQVLNTEAFF
.	.	TRBV19	TRBJ2-1	TGTGCCAGTAGTAGTCGGACACGCAGGGTTGATGAGCAGTTCTTC	CASSSRTRRVDEQFF
.	.	TRBV7-9	TRBJ2-5	TGTGCCAGCAGCTTATTGGGTATCCAAGAGACCCAGTACTTC	CASSLLGIQETQYF
.	.	TRBV5-1	TRBJ2-1	TGCGCCAGCAGCTCCCGCACAAGCGGTCACAATGAGCAGTTCTTC	CASSSRTSGHNEQFF
.	.	TRBV5-4	TRBJ2-7	TGTGCCAGCAGCCCCGGGGTAGTTGCGTCCTACGAGCAGTACTTC	CASSPGVVASYEQYF
few	.	TRBV2	TRBJ1-1	TGTGCCAGCACGGCAGGGCTGAACACTGAAGCTTTCTTT	CASTAGLNTEAFF
.	.	TRBV10-3	TRBJ2-7	TGTGCCATCGGGGGTGGGCTCTCCTACGAGCAGTACTTC	CAIGGGLSYEQYF
.	.	TRBV4-1	TRBJ1-4	TGCGCCAGCAGCTCCGGAAGGAGGGAAAAACTGTTTTTT	CASSSGRREKLFF
.	.	TRBV14	TRBJ2-7	TGTGCCAGCAGCCAAGACCCGGACTACTACGAGCAGTACTTC	CASSQDPDYYEQYF
.	.	TRBV28	TRBJ2-7	TGTGCCAGCAGTTTTGGGGCGGGCTACTCCTCCTACGAGCAGTACTTC	CASSFGAGYSSYEQYF
many	TRBD2	TRBV28	TRBJ2-5	TGTGCCAGCAGTTCAGTCCGAAGACTAGCGGGAGAGACCCAGTACTTC	CASSSVRRLAGETQYF
.	TRBD2	TRBV5-4	TRBJ2-3	TGTGCCAGCAGCCGCGGGGGTAGGGGCACAGATACGCAGTATTTT	CASSRGGRGTDTQYF
once	.	TRBV4-3	TRBJ1-5	TGCGCCAGCAGCCAAGATCTTTCAGGGCTGGACAATCAGCCCCAGCATTTT	CASSQDLSGLDNQPQHF
.	.	TRBV11-2	TRBJ1-6	TGTGCCAGCAGCCTGCCGGGCGGGTCACCCCTCCACTTT	CASSLPGGSPLHF
.	TRBD1	TRBV28	TRBJ1-2	TGTGCCAGCAGTTTATCGGACAGGGAGGGTTATTATGGCTACACCTTC	CASSLSDREGYYGYTF
.	TRBD2	TRBV7-2	TRBJ2-3	TGTGCCAGCAGCGCCGGGACTAGAGGGGCCACAGATACGCAGTATTTT	CASSAGTRGATDTQYF
.	.	TRBV7-9	TRBJ2-7	TGTGCCAGCAAAGGGGACTCATACGAGCAGTACTTC	CASKGDSYEQYF
.	TRBD2	TRBV30	TRBJ2-5	TGTGCCTGGAGCCTAGCGGGAGTAGAGACCCAGTACTTC	CAWSLAGVETQYF
.	.	TRBV4-3	TRBJ2-1	TGCGCCAGCAGCCGAAGACTCGGCAATGAGCAGTTCTTC	CASSRRLGNEQFF
.	TRBD2	TRBV5-4	TRBJ2-1	TGTGCCAGCAGCATTTCTAGCGGAACGTACAATGAGCAGTTCTTC	CASSISSGTYNEQFF
.	.	TRBV4-1	TRBJ2-7	TGCGCCAGCAGCCAAGAAGAGCGACCCTCCTACGAGCAGTACTTC	CASSQEERPSYEQYF
.	.	TRBV4-2	TRBJ2-3	TGTGCCAGCAGCCAAGACCGGGGTAGAGGGCCAGATACGCAGTATTTT	CASSQDRGRGPDTQYF
.	.	TRBV11-1	TRBJ2-1	TGTGCCAGCAGCTGGGGGCGGAACTACAATGAGCAGTTCTTC	CASSWGRNYNEQFF
.	.	TRBV6-5	TRBJ1-5	TGTGCCACCAAGCATAGCAATCAGCCCCAGCATTTT	CATKHSNQPQHF
once	.	TRBV27	TRBJ1-6	TGTGCCAGCAGTGTCCAGGGTAGGGTTGAATGGTCACCCCTCCACTTT	CASSVQGRVEWSPLHF
.	.	TRBV11-2	TRBJ1-3	TGTGCCAGCAGCTTAAACTTCTATGAGACCTCTGGAAACACCATATATTTT	CASSLNFYETSGNTIYF
few	.	TRBV11-2	TRBJ1-3	TGTGCCAGCAGCTTAGAAGCTCCTTTCTCTGGAAACACCATATATTTT	CASSLEAPFSGNTIYF
.	TRBD1	TRBV6-5	TRBJ2-3	TGTGCCAGCAGTTACCAGGGGGCAAATTCAGATACGCAGTATTTT	CASSYQGANSDTQYF
.	.	TRBV7-8	TRBJ1-1	TGTGCCAGCAGCGGGGGACAGAACACTGAAGCTTTCTTT	CASSGGQNTEAFF
.	.	TRBV3-1/TRBV3-2	TRBJ2-7	TGTGCCAGCAGCCAAGATGACGACGAGCAGTACTTC	CASSQDDDEQYF
.	TRBD1	TRBV30	TRBJ2-5	TGTGCCTGGAGTGCGGGACAGGTGAGGGAGACCCAGTACTTC	CAWSAGQVRETQYF
.	.	TRBV6-2/TRBV6-3	TRBJ2-7	TGTGCCAGCAGTTACTCGATGGGGGAGCAGTACTTC	CASSYSMGEQYF
.	.	TRBV28	TRBJ1-6	TGTGCCAGCAGTTTGCGGCAGGGCACTTCACCCCTCCACTTT	CASSLRQGTSPLHF
.	TRBD1	TRBV29-1	TRBJ2-7	TGCAGCGCCTCGGACAGGGTGGACTACGAGCAGTACTTC	CSASDRVDYEQYF
.	.	TRBV5-6	TRBJ1-5	TGTGCCAGCAGCTGGGGGAGCAATCAGCCCCAGCATTTT	CASSWGSNQPQHF
.	.	TRBV5-1	TRBJ2-7	TGCGCCAGCAGCTTGGGTCCAGGAAAATACGAGCAGTACTTC	CASSLGPGKYEQYF
.	TRBD2	TRBV19	TRBJ2-5	TGTGCCAGTAGTCCTAGAGGGAGGGGAGAGACCCAGTACTTC	CASSPRGRGETQYF
once	.	TRBV27	TRBJ2-3	TGTGCCAGCACGGTGAGAGGGGGTTACACGCAGTATTTT	CASTVRGGYTQYF
.	TRBD1	TRBV6-6	TRBJ1-4	TGTGCCAGCAGGAGGGACAGTGGGAATGAAAAACTGTTTTTT	CASRRDSGNEKLFF
.	.	TRBV2	TRBJ2-1	TGTGCCAGCAGCTCATATCTGGGGCCCTACAATGAGCAGTTCTTC	CASSSYLGPYNEQFF
.	TRBD1	TRBV28	TRBJ2-3	TGTGCCAGCAGTGGCTCCGGACAGGGATACACAGATACGCAGTATTTT	CASSGSGQGYTDTQYF
.	.	TRBV7-2	TRBJ2-3	TGTGCCAGCTCGACCAGAGGGGATGATACGCAGTATTTT	CASSTRGDDTQYF
.	.	TRBV28	TRBJ2-7	TGTGCCAGCAGTCCCTCAGGTGCTACCAATACCTACGAGCAGTACTTC	CASSPSGATNTYEQYF
.	.	TRBV20-1	TRBJ1-6	TGCAGTGCTAGCGGATCACCCCTCCACTTT	CSASGSPLHF
few	.	TRBV19	TRBJ2-2	TGTGCCAGTAGTATCGCTTACACCGGGGAGCTGTTTTTT	CASSIAYTGELFF
.	TRBD2	TRBV6-5	TRBJ2-1	TGTGCCAGCAGTTCGAGCGGGAGACTAACCTACAATGAGCAGTTCTTC	CASSSSGRLTYNEQFF
.	.	TRBV10-1	TRBJ2-7	TGCGCCAGCAGCCTAGACACTGCTGGGGGTGAGCAGTACTTC	CASSLDTAGGEQYF
.	TRBD2	TRBV18	TRBJ2-3	TGTGCCAGCTCCCAGCTAGCGGGAGGGCCAGCTACAGATACGCAGTATTTT	CASSQLAGGPATDTQYF
.	TRBD2	TRBV3-1/TRBV3-2	TRBJ2-7	TGTGCCAGCAGCCAAGAACCCAGCGGGAGGTACGAGCAGTACTTC	CASSQEPSGRYEQYF